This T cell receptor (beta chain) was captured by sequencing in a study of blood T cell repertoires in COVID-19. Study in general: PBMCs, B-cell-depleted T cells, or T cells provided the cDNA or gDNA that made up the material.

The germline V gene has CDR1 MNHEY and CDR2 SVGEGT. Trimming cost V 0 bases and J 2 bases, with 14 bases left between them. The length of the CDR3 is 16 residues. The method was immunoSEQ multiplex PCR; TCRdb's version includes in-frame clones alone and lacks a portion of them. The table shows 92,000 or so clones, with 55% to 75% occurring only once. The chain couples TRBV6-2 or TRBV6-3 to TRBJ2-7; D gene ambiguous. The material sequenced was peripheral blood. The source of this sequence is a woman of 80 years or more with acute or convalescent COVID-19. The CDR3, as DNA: TGTGCCAGCAGTTACTCGGTGTCCTACAGAGCCTACGAGCAGTACTTC. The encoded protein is CASSYSVSYRAYEQYF.